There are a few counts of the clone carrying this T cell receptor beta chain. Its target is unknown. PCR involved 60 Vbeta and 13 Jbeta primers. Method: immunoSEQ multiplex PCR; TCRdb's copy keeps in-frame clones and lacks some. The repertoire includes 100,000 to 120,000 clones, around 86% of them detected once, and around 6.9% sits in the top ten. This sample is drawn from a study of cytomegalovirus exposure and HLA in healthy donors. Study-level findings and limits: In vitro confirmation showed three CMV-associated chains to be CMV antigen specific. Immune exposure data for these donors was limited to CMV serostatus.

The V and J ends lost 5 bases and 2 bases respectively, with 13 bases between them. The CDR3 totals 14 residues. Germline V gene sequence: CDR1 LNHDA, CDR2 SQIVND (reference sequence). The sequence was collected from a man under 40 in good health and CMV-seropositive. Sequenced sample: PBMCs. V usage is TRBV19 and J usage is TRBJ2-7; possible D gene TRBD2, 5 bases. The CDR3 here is CASSPASGAYEQYF. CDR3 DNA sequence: TGTGCCAGTAGTCCTGCCAGCGGTGCCTACGAGCAGTACTTC.